This TCR beta chain is drawn from a study of control samples from healthy donors and cancer patients. Per germline, CDR1 LNHNV and CDR2 YYDKDF (reference sequence). The CDR3 is 15 residues long. V was shortened by 3 bases and J by 3 bases, with 15 bases between the two germline ends. Only in-frame clones appear in the TCRdb table, and some are missing; sequencing was by immunoSEQ multiplex PCR. Of approximately 100,000 clones listed, roughly four fifths are singletons. V gene TRBV15 combines with J gene TRBJ2-7; D may be TRBD1 (7 bases). This clonotype originated in a man aged 55 to 70 in good health. Sequenced material: blood. The DNA of the CDR3 is TGTGCCACCAGCAGGACCCAGGGGGGAGTCTACGAGCAGTACTTC. This codes for CATSRTQGGVYEQYF.